This T cell receptor (beta chain) was identified in a study of blood T cell repertoires in COVID-19. Looking at the study overall: The United States, Italy and Spain were the sources of the acute and convalescent COVID-19 samples. PBMCs, B-cell-depleted T cells, or T cells provided the cDNA or gDNA that made up the material.

Details on this clone: This specimen includes other DNA sequences encoding the same CDR3.

Original methodology: Reference gene primers were amplified, and this amplification served to estimate nucleated cell counts. Profiled with immunoSEQ multiplex PCR; TCRdb holds only in-frame clones, not every one. The V and J calls and the clone size are those of that table, but D and trimming were determined from the DNA. The data hold approximately 200,000 clones, with 70% to 90% observed a single time. V dropped 6 bases and J dropped 0; count of bases not matched to a gene: 3. The CDR3 extends over 15 amino acids. The germline CDR1 and CDR2 sequences are SGHTA and FQGNSA. Specimen: peripheral blood. The receptor's source is a man between 50 and 59 years old who had recovered from COVID-19. The gene calls are TRBV7-2 and TRBJ2-1, with 9 bases fitting TRBD2. CDR3 protein: CASSLSGSSYNEQFF. The CDR3 nucleotides are TGTGCCAGCAGTCTTAGCGGGAGCTCCTACAATGAGCAGTTCTTC.